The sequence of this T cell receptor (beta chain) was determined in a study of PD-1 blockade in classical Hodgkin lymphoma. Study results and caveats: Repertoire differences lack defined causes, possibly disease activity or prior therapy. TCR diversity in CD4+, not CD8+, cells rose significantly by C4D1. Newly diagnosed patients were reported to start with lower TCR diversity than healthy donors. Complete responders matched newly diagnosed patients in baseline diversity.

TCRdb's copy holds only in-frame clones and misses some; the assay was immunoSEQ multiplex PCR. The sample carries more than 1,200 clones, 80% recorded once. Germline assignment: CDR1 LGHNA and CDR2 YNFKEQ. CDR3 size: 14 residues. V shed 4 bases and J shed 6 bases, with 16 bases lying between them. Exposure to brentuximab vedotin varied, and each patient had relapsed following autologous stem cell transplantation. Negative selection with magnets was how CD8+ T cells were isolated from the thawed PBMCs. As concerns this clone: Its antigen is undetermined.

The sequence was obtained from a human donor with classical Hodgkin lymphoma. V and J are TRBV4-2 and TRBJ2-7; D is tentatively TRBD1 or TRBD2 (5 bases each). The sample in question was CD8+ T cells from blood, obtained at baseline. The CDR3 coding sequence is TGTGCCAGCAGCCTGGACCGAGGGGAATCCGAGCAGTACTTC. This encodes CASSLDRGESEQYF.